This is a list of T cell receptor beta chains from one sample in a study of human T cells and chemical hapten exposure. One entry per CDR3 protein, called by TCRdb with MiXCR from the RACE reads. Found here are fewer than 100,000 distinct CDR3 sequences, about an eighth of them singletons; the top ten hold roughly 2.1%. Here the sequenced sample was whole blood, taken in connection with sensitization to the hapten diphenylcyclopropenone (DPC). These receptors were obtained from a woman aged 40 to 55 with alopecia areata. Some clones in this sample may be carry-over from other donors' samples. Both conserved end residues are part of each CDR3. Size is stated for part of the rows, as once, few or many counts, or as a class when the clone is expanded.

V: TRBV7-2
J: TRBJ2-1
size: many
CDR3: CASSLGAGVNHNEQFF

V: TRBV15
J: TRBJ2-7
size: -
CDR3: CATSRSRGTYEQYF

V: TRBV4-1
J: TRBJ2-3
size: -
CDR3: CASSSRWAGSTDTQYF

V: TRBV6-2/TRBV6-3
J: TRBJ2-2
size: few
CDR3: CASTVSLGRQGTGELFF

V: TRBV7-9
J: TRBJ2-5
size: -
CDR3: CASSLPGLAAQETQYF

V: TRBV11-2
J: TRBJ2-1
size: -
CDR3: CASSLAPRNEQFF

V: TRBV2
J: TRBJ1-1
size: -
CDR3: CASRGREGTEAFF

V: TRBV2
J: TRBJ1-5
size: -
CDR3: CASSVQGVNQPQHF

V: TRBV29-1
J: TRBJ2-7
size: -
CDR3: CSVVVTYEQYF

V: TRBV6-2/TRBV6-3
J: TRBJ2-7
size: few
CDR3: CASSTGEQEQYF

V: TRBV28
J: TRBJ1-2
size: few
CDR3: CASLANYGYTF

V: TRBV6-2/TRBV6-3
J: TRBJ2-1
size: -
CDR3: CASSYSDGSNEQFF

V: TRBV20-1
J: TRBJ1-2
size: few
CDR3: CSARASLNYGYTF

V: TRBV7-9
J: TRBJ2-3
size: few
CDR3: CASSLGTSGDTQYF

V: TRBV7-3
J: TRBJ2-1
size: once
CDR3: CASSLRGAYNEQFF

V: TRBV6-4
J: TRBJ1-4
size: few
CDR3: CASSDGQLGANEKLFF

V: TRBV6-2/TRBV6-3
J: TRBJ2-7
size: -
CDR3: CASSYAGLAGRSYEQYF

V: TRBV7-7
J: TRBJ2-5
size: few
CDR3: CASSQLAGGPGETQYF

V: TRBV4-3
J: TRBJ1-2
size: few
CDR3: CASSQDAETNYGYTF

V: TRBV27
J: TRBJ2-2
size: -
CDR3: CASSTYHRGLNTGELFF

V: TRBV19
J: TRBJ2-7
size: -
CDR3: CTSLPNSGSADEQYF

V: TRBV11-2
J: TRBJ2-1
size: -
CDR3: CASSYGTSGNRQFF

V: TRBV23-1
J: TRBJ2-7
size: -
CDR3: CASREWSREYEQYF

V: TRBV9
J: TRBJ2-7
size: once
CDR3: CASSVYAGVEYEQYF

V: TRBV6-2/TRBV6-3
J: TRBJ2-3
size: -
CDR3: CASRPSPLAGILPDTQYF

V: TRBV10-3
J: TRBJ1-5
size: -
CDR3: CAISATGSNQPQHF

V: TRBV28
J: TRBJ2-3
size: -
CDR3: CASRNGGATDTQYF

V: TRBV6-5
J: TRBJ1-1
size: -
CDR3: CASSYSKYTEAFF

V: TRBV10-3
J: TRBJ2-3
size: few
CDR3: CAISGRAASTDTQYF

V: TRBV28
J: TRBJ2-5
size: -
CDR3: CASSLSARGETQYF

V: TRBV11-2
J: TRBJ1-1
size: -
CDR3: CASSLPAEAFF

V: TRBV2
J: TRBJ1-2
size: few
CDR3: CASSEGAGGLYGYTF

V: TRBV6-5
J: TRBJ2-7
size: few
CDR3: CAVQGGPGNGEQYF

V: TRBV20-1
J: TRBJ2-1
size: many
CDR3: CSARDRYQAGVMGNEQFF

V: TRBV10-2
J: TRBJ2-5
size: -
CDR3: CASSGWGAKQETQYF

V: TRBV29-1
J: TRBJ2-3
size: -
CDR3: CSVDQTGQGVDTQYF

V: TRBV29-1
J: TRBJ2-3
size: few
CDR3: CSAARDKQDTQYF

V: TRBV7-9
J: TRBJ2-2
size: -
CDR3: CASSSGVGTGELFF

V: TRBV7-9
J: TRBJ2-3
size: -
CDR3: CASSLEAETQYF

V: TRBV7-6
J: TRBJ2-1
size: -
CDR3: CASSLTFSGSKLSYNEQFF

V: TRBV24-1
J: TRBJ2-3
size: few
CDR3: CATSDLTAGAPQYF

V: TRBV6-2/TRBV6-3
J: TRBJ1-5
size: few
CDR3: CASNLLPDSNQPQHF

V: TRBV7-2
J: TRBJ2-3
size: many
CDR3: CASSPGGLAFTDTQYF

V: TRBV28
J: TRBJ2-3
size: -
CDR3: CASVGGNTDTQYF

V: TRBV10-3
J: TRBJ2-5
size: -
CDR3: CAMSGERETQYF

V: TRBV6-2/TRBV6-3
J: TRBJ2-2
size: -
CDR3: CASSPSRRLNTGELFF

V: TRBV3-1
J: TRBJ2-3
size: few
CDR3: CASSQAGTGETQYF

V: TRBV29-1
J: TRBJ2-1
size: -
CDR3: CSVEPGLAGGIRIF

V: TRBV9
J: TRBJ2-2
size: -
CDR3: CASSVSPGRTTGELFF

V: TRBV7-6
J: TRBJ2-3
size: -
CDR3: CASSLSWRDTQYF

V: TRBV2
J: TRBJ2-7
size: -
CDR3: CASSQPGQGLGSYEQYF

V: TRBV28
J: TRBJ1-4
size: -
CDR3: CASRGDNEKLFF

V: TRBV11-2
J: TRBJ2-7
size: -
CDR3: CASSLEGHEQYF

V: TRBV28
J: TRBJ2-3
size: few
CDR3: CASIPLNGQISTDTQYF

V: TRBV7-2
J: TRBJ2-7
size: -
CDR3: CASSTGQLSYEQYF

V: TRBV27
J: TRBJ1-2
size: -
CDR3: CASSFQQGYGYTF

V: TRBV4-3
J: TRBJ2-7
size: -
CDR3: CASSQEWMSSGRALSSYEQYF

V: TRBV18
J: TRBJ1-4
size: many
CDR3: CASSAGTGEKLFF

V: TRBV12-3/TRBV12-4
J: TRBJ2-5
size: -
CDR3: CASSSLPDRGYQETQYF